The clone carrying this T cell receptor beta chain has a single count. No conserved phenylalanine or tryptophan is present at the end of the CDR3, so a read error is the likely explanation. Regarding time point: persistent/refractory GD, antithyroid drugs over 5 years with positive TRAb. The TCR library used RNA extracted from PBMCs. All patients originated from an endocrinology department located in Xi'an, China. Investigators prepared the TCR beta libraries by applying iRepertoire HTBI primers and Arm-PCR of CDR3 regions. Via MiXCR, TCRdb re-called the multiplex PCR reads, giving one row per CDR3 protein. The repertoire consists of about 470,000 distinct CDR3 sequences, with around 20% occurring once and the leading ten covering about 8.3%. The data belong to a study of regulatory T cells in long-lasting Graves disease. Trimming cost V 3 bases and J 0 bases, with 5 bases left between them. The CDR3 extends over 13 amino acids. Germline-derived CDR1 and CDR2 are MNHEY and SVGEGT.

The TCR sequence derives from a female donor with Graves disease. The chain has TRBV6-2 or TRBV6-3 and TRBJ1-1; no clear D gene. Sequences were derived from peripheral blood mononuclear cells (PBMCs), sampled when the disease was refractory, from a patient treated with antithyroid drugs. CDR3 in DNA: TGTGCCAGCAGTTATGTAGTGAACACTGAAGCTTTCCTT. Protein sequence: CASSYVVNTEAFL.